This T cell receptor beta chain was identified in a study of T cells in women clearing cervical HPV infection. Study-level findings and limits: Cases carried less TRBV6-7 than controls: about 0.1% versus 0.15%.

Clones were read by immunoSEQ multiplex PCR, and TCRdb kept only the in-frame ones, dropping some. In all, the sample yields approximately 18,000 clones. Notes on this clone: Antigen specificity is unknown. The sequence runs out 3 residues before the end of the CDR3; the remainder is reconstructed from the germline J gene.

The germline V gene encodes CDR1 DFQATT and CDR2 SNEGSKA (reference sequence). The CDR3 runs 14 residues. Trimming shortened V by 6 bases and J by 6 bases, and 17 bases separated the two germline ends. All donors had a single incident cervical HPV16 infection, not prevalent. MY09/MY11 PCR detected cervical HPV DNA; dot-blot assigned genotypes. This receptor was obtained from a woman aged 18 to 69 with a cervical HPV16 infection that either progressed to CIN3+ or cleared (not recorded which). The sequenced material came from blood buffy coat. The chain couples TRBV20-1 to TRBJ1-4; possibly TRBD1 for D (5 bases). This CDR3 reads CSAHPRVTDEKLFF. The DNA read from the CDR3 is TGCAGTGCCCATCCCAGGGTGACGGATGAAAAA.